This is a list of T cell receptor beta chains from one sample in a study of vaccination and CD4 T cells after COVID-19. Antigens of these TCRs are unknown. A single record per CDR3 protein comes from TCRdb applying MiXCR to the PCR reads. In the table there are tens of thousands of distinct CDR3 sequences, 38% of which are singletons. The specimen comprised CD4+ T cells from blood, cultured in vitro, sampled before SARS-CoV-2 vaccination. The receptors originated from a human donor who received a COVID-19 vaccine. Each CDR3 is given with its conserved first and last residue. Fields, in order: D gene, clone size, V gene, J gene, CDR3 protein, CDR3 DNA. A D gene is named only where the DNA matches it firmly. Expanded clones get a size class; other rows say once, few or many, or leave the size out.

>TRBD1|NA|TRBV18|TRBJ1-6
CASSKGQGAMYSPLHF
TGTGCCAGCTCCAAAGGACAGGGGGCAATGTATTCACCCCTCCACTTT
>NA|few|TRBV7-9|TRBJ1-2
CAVGKTYGYTF
TGTGCCGTGGGCAAGACTTATGGCTACACCTTC
>TRBD1|few|TRBV20-1|TRBJ2-4
CSAIPFRGLKNIQYF
TGCAGTGCTATTCCCTTCAGGGGGCTAAAAAACATTCAGTACTTC
>NA|few|TRBV5-1|TRBJ1-2
CASSSLGSLGGYTF
TGCGCCAGCAGCTCTTTGGGGTCCCTGGGGGGCTACACCTTC
>TRBD1|few|TRBV7-9|TRBJ1-2
CASSLSYRGLSYTF
TGTGCCAGCAGCTTAAGTTACAGGGGGCTTAGCTACACCTTC
>NA|NA|TRBV20-1|TRBJ2-1
CSARDPDSTQFF
TGCAGTGCTAGAGATCCGGACTCCACGCAGTTCTTC
>NA|NA|TRBV7-3|TRBJ1-1
CASSLQPGALATEVFF
TGTGCCAGCAGCTTACAACCAGGGGCCCTGGCCACTGAAGTTTTCTTT
>TRBD1|NA|TRBV19|TRBJ2-3
CASRSGRGRSLGTDTQYF
TGTGCCAGTAGGTCGGGCAGGGGGCGATCCCTTGGCACAGATACGCAGTATTTT
>TRBD2|few|TRBV5-4|TRBJ2-1
CASSRTGGRSYNEQFF
TGTGCCAGCAGCAGAACGGGGGGTCGCTCCTACAATGAGCAGTTCTTC
>NA|NA|TRBV30|TRBJ2-3
CAWSVRYTDTQYF
TGTGCCTGGAGTGTACGGTACACAGATACGCAGTATTTT
>TRBD1|few|TRBV6-1|TRBJ1-5
CASSLEGTGGGQPQHF
TGTGCCAGCAGCCTCGAGGGGACAGGGGGTGGTCAGCCCCAGCATTTT
>NA|few|TRBV7-9|TRBJ2-3
CASSLGRSGKFSNTQYF
TGTGCCAGCAGCTTAGGAAGGTCAGGGAAGTTTTCAAATACGCAGTATTTT
>NA|NA|TRBV6-1|TRBJ2-5
CASSEGGRWMETQYF
TGTGCCAGCAGTGAAGGTGGCAGGTGGATGGAGACCCAGTACTTC
>TRBD1|few|TRBV7-6|TRBJ2-7
CASSPGTGGIYEQYF
TGTGCCAGCAGTCCGGGGACAGGGGGGATCTACGAGCAGTACTTC
>NA|few|TRBV7-3|TRBJ2-5
CASSLLGTRGETQYF
TGTGCCAGCAGCTTACTAGGGACTCGAGGGGAGACCCAGTACTTC
>NA|NA|TRBV6-1|TRBJ1-4
CASIRAQGEKLFF
TGTGCCAGCATAAGGGCGCAGGGAGAAAAACTGTTTTTT
>NA|few|TRBV9|TRBJ1-1
CASSVKGTEAFF
TGTGCCAGCAGCGTCAAGGGCACTGAAGCTTTCTTT
>TRBD1|NA|TRBV19|TRBJ1-2
CASSEDRMDGYTF
TGTGCCAGTAGTGAGGACAGGATGGATGGCTACACCTTC
>NA|NA|TRBV5-1|TRBJ2-3
CASSLRSQGSSQYF
TGCGCCAGCAGCTTAAGATCCCAGGGGAGTTCGCAGTATTTT
>NA|few|TRBV24-1|TRBJ1-2
CATSTLDYYGYTF
TGTGCCACCAGTACTTTAGACTACTATGGCTACACCTTC
>NA|NA|TRBV29-1|TRBJ1-1
CSVGMGAHTEAFF
TGCAGCGTTGGCATGGGGGCTCACACTGAAGCTTTCTTT
>TRBD2|few|TRBV7-3|TRBJ2-3
CASSSSGTTHTDTQYF
TGTGCCAGCAGCTCAAGTGGGACTACCCACACAGATACGCAGTATTTT
>NA|NA|TRBV24-1|TRBJ2-1
CATSSPGRGGIHEQFF
TGTGCCACCAGTTCTCCAGGGCGAGGGGGAATACATGAGCAGTTCTTC
>NA|NA|TRBV30|TRBJ1-1
CARGQLTEAFF
TGTGCCCGGGGACAATTAACTGAAGCTTTCTTT
>NA|NA|TRBV19|TRBJ2-6
CASSISWANVLTF
TGTGCCAGTAGTATATCCTGGGCCAACGTCCTGACTTTC
>NA|NA|TRBV20-1|TRBJ1-1
CSAPSGGTEAFF
TGCAGTGCCCCCTCGGGGGGGACTGAAGCTTTCTTT
>NA|few|TRBV6-5|TRBJ1-5
CASSYLGAGNQPQHF
TGTGCCAGCAGTTACTTAGGTGCGGGCAATCAGCCCCAGCATTTT
>NA|NA|TRBV30|TRBJ1-3
CASSREGGGGNTIYF
TGTGCCAGCAGCCGCGAGGGGGGGGGAGGAAACACCATATATTTT
>NA|NA|TRBV24-1|TRBJ1-2
CATSDTRYGYTF
TGTGCCACCAGTGATACTCGTTATGGCTACACCTTC
>NA|NA|TRBV5-1|TRBJ2-7
CASSGPGASYEQYF
TGCGCCAGCAGTGGTCCGGGGGCCTCCTACGAGCAGTACTTC
>NA|NA|TRBV20-1|TRBJ1-2
CSARSNLNRVSGGYTF
TGCAGTGCTAGATCTAACTTAAACAGGGTTTCGGGAGGCTACACCTTC
>NA|few|TRBV2|TRBJ1-1
CASSDLGMNTEAFF
TGTGCCAGCAGTGATCTGGGGATGAACACTGAAGCTTTCTTT
>NA|few|TRBV15|TRBJ1-2
CATSRMGRGANYGYTF
TGTGCCACCAGCAGAATGGGAAGGGGAGCTAACTATGGCTACACCTTC
>NA|NA|TRBV5-4|TRBJ1-6
CASSFTGRGRGNSPLHF
TGTGCCAGCAGCTTCACGGGCAGGGGACGGGGTAATTCACCCCTCCACTTT
>TRBD2|few|TRBV19|TRBJ2-7
CASSLTSGGVYEQYF
TGTGCCAGTAGTCTTACTAGCGGGGGGGTCTACGAGCAGTACTTC
>TRBD2|NA|TRBV6-2/TRBV6-3|TRBJ2-1
CASSWASGGNEQFF
TGTGCCAGCAGTTGGGCTAGCGGGGGTAATGAGCAGTTCTTC
>TRBD2|NA|TRBV6-2/TRBV6-3|TRBJ2-3
CASKGGGTDTQYF
TGTGCCAGCAAGGGAGGGGGCACAGATACGCAGTATTTT
>NA|NA|TRBV6-1|TRBJ1-3
CASSEAPTVLGNTIYF
TGTGCCAGCAGTGAAGCGCCGACGGTCCTTGGAAACACCATATATTTT
>NA|NA|TRBV7-2|TRBJ1-1
CASSLDGMNTEAFF
TGTGCCAGCAGCTTAGACGGGATGAACACTGAAGCTTTCTTT
>NA|few|TRBV6-1|TRBJ1-1
CASRNTGTTEAFF
TGTGCCAGCAGGAATACAGGGACTACTGAAGCTTTCTTT
>NA|NA|TRBV27|TRBJ1-4
CASSPAGANEKLFF
TGTGCCAGCAGCCCCGCGGGGGCTAATGAAAAACTGTTTTTT
>TRBD1|NA|TRBV19|TRBJ1-1
CASSIEGQGMGNTEAFF
TGTGCCAGTAGTATAGAGGGACAGGGGATGGGTAACACTGAAGCTTTCTTT